Listed below are T cell receptor beta chains from one sample, sequenced in a study of T cell repertoires in cytomegalovirus infection. TCRdb called the reads again in MiXCR, with one record for every CDR3 protein. Among some 150,000 distinct CDR3 sequences, roughly 6% were seen once, and the ten largest hold approximately 18%. Specimen: PBMCs. The source is a human donor in good health (CMV status not recorded). Some clones in this sample may be carry-over from other donors' samples. The CDR3 runs from the conserved cysteine through the conserved F or W. Each record gives: CDR3 protein, CDR3 DNA, D gene, clone size, V gene, J gene. The D gene is left open where the match is weak. Only some rows state a clone size, as once, few, many or a class for expanded clones.

CDR3: CASLSGWGDTQYF
DNA: TGTGCCAGCCTCTCGGGGTGGGGAGATACGCAGTATTTT
D: NA
size: many
V: TRBV6-2/TRBV6-3
J: TRBJ2-3

CDR3: CASSLGGRIEKLFF
DNA: TGTGCCAGCAGTTTAGGGGGCAGGATTGAAAAACTGTTTTTT
D: NA
size: many
V: TRBV28
J: TRBJ1-4

CDR3: CASSAHRDHGETQYF
DNA: TGTGCCAGCAGCGCTCACCGGGACCACGGGGAGACCCAGTACTTC
D: NA
size: many
V: TRBV9
J: TRBJ2-5

CDR3: CASSSSTDSGNTIYF
DNA: TGTGCCAGCAGCTCTAGCACTGATTCTGGAAACACCATATATTTT
D: NA
size: NA
V: TRBV7-9
J: TRBJ1-3

CDR3: CASSLAGDNQPQHF
DNA: TGTGCCAGCAGCTTGGCAGGAGACAATCAGCCCCAGCATTTT
D: NA
size: NA
V: TRBV7-8
J: TRBJ1-5

CDR3: CASRADSSNQPQHF
DNA: TGTGCCAGCAGGGCAGACAGTAGCAATCAGCCCCAGCATTTT
D: NA
size: few
V: TRBV2
J: TRBJ1-5

CDR3: CASSLGSTLNEQFF
DNA: TGTGCCAGCAGTTTGGGCTCGACCTTAAATGAGCAGTTCTTC
D: NA
size: many
V: TRBV12-3/TRBV12-4
J: TRBJ2-1

CDR3: CASSLLSTGELFF
DNA: TGTGCCAGCAGCTTACTGAGCACCGGGGAGCTGTTTTTT
D: NA
size: many
V: TRBV7-9
J: TRBJ2-2

CDR3: CASTIYNSPLHF
DNA: TGTGCCAGCACAATATATAATTCACCCCTCCACTTT
D: NA
size: many
V: TRBV7-2
J: TRBJ1-6

CDR3: CAWSRDETTEAFF
DNA: TGTGCCTGGAGCAGGGATGAGACCACTGAAGCTTTCTTT
D: NA
size: few
V: TRBV30
J: TRBJ1-1

CDR3: CASSLWGLGNYEQYF
DNA: TGTGCCAGCAGTCTCTGGGGACTAGGAAATTACGAGCAGTACTTC
D: TRBD2
size: many
V: TRBV12-3/TRBV12-4
J: TRBJ2-7

CDR3: CASSLLQRTEEQYF
DNA: TGTGCCAGCAGCTTACTTCAAAGGACAGAAGAGCAGTACTTC
D: NA
size: few
V: TRBV14
J: TRBJ2-7

CDR3: CASSQFYKTQYF
DNA: TGTGCCAGCAGCCAGTTCTACAAAACCCAGTACTTC
D: NA
size: many
V: TRBV14
J: TRBJ2-5

CDR3: CASSRGPWDEQFF
DNA: TGTGCCAGCAGCAGGGGGCCCTGGGATGAGCAGTTCTTC
D: TRBD1
size: NA
V: TRBV7-3
J: TRBJ2-1

CDR3: CASSLIAGGAWEAFF
DNA: TGTGCCAGCAGCCTCATAGCGGGGGGCGCGTGGGAAGCTTTCTTT
D: NA
size: few
V: TRBV5-5
J: TRBJ1-1

CDR3: CASSWLGLYEQFF
DNA: TGTGCCAGCAGTTGGTTGGGCCTTTATGAGCAGTTCTTC
D: NA
size: few
V: TRBV6-2/TRBV6-3
J: TRBJ2-1

CDR3: CASSFIKTDYKETQYF
DNA: TGTGCCAGCAGTTTCATCAAGACAGATTATAAAGAGACCCAGTACTTC
D: NA
size: NA
V: TRBV12-3/TRBV12-4
J: TRBJ2-5

CDR3: CASSLVSGRQFF
DNA: TGTGCCAGCAGCTTAGTTTCAGGAAGGCAGTTCTTC
D: NA
size: many
V: TRBV7-2
J: TRBJ2-1

CDR3: CASSGSERPYEQYF
DNA: TGTGCCAGCAGCGGGTCTGAACGACCCTACGAGCAGTACTTC
D: NA
size: NA
V: TRBV7-1
J: TRBJ2-7

CDR3: CASSPSPGGTEAFF
DNA: TGTGCCAGCAGTCCCTCTCCGGGAGGCACTGAAGCTTTCTTT
D: NA
size: NA
V: TRBV28
J: TRBJ1-1

CDR3: CASSPAQKFGNTEAFF
DNA: TGTGCCAGCTCACCAGCACAGAAGTTTGGGAACACTGAAGCTTTCTTT
D: NA
size: many
V: TRBV18
J: TRBJ1-1

CDR3: CASSIGTAEGTQYF
DNA: TGTGCCAGTAGCATTGGGACCGCTGAGGGTACGCAGTATTTT
D: NA
size: NA
V: TRBV19
J: TRBJ2-3

CDR3: CSAPGQGPATQYF
DNA: TGCAGTGCCCCGGGACAGGGCCCAGCTACGCAGTATTTT
D: TRBD1
size: NA
V: TRBV20-1
J: TRBJ2-3

CDR3: CASSFQGDEKLFF
DNA: TGTGCCAGCAGTTTTCAGGGTGACGAAAAACTGTTTTTT
D: NA
size: many
V: TRBV6-6
J: TRBJ1-4

CDR3: CASSRSGRTGELFF
DNA: TGTGCCAGCAGCCGGAGCGGGCGCACCGGGGAGCTGTTTTTT
D: NA
size: few
V: TRBV11-2
J: TRBJ2-2

CDR3: CASSEVFTEAFF
DNA: TGTGCCAGTAGCGAGGTATTCACTGAAGCTTTCTTT
D: NA
size: many
V: TRBV19
J: TRBJ1-1

CDR3: CASSYPGPQKTQYF
DNA: TGTGCCAGCAGCTACCCCGGGCCTCAGAAGACCCAGTACTTC
D: NA
size: many
V: TRBV7-2
J: TRBJ2-5

CDR3: CASSIKAGAGYEQYF
DNA: TGTGCCAGTAGTATCAAAGCGGGGGCCGGCTACGAGCAGTACTTC
D: TRBD2
size: NA
V: TRBV19
J: TRBJ2-7

CDR3: CASSPRGAGELFF
DNA: TGTGCCAGCAGCCCTCGGGGGGCCGGGGAGCTGTTTTTT
D: TRBD2
size: many
V: TRBV7-2
J: TRBJ2-2

CDR3: CASSSQGNQPQHF
DNA: TGTGCCAGCAGCTCCCAGGGGAATCAGCCCCAGCATTTT
D: NA
size: many
V: TRBV7-2
J: TRBJ1-5

CDR3: CASSRTSGGHQETQYF
DNA: TGTGCCAGCAGCCGGACTAGCGGGGGTCACCAAGAGACCCAGTACTTC
D: TRBD2
size: many
V: TRBV7-8
J: TRBJ2-5

CDR3: CASSPNLQVDGYTF
DNA: TGTGCCAGCAGCCCAAATCTACAGGTGGATGGCTACACCTTC
D: NA
size: NA
V: TRBV3-1
J: TRBJ1-2

CDR3: CASSRSGGASYNEQFF
DNA: TGTGCCAGCAGTCGTAGCGGGGGTGCCTCCTACAATGAGCAGTTCTTC
D: TRBD2
size: many
V: TRBV7-2
J: TRBJ2-1

CDR3: CACREGLTDTQYF
DNA: TGTGCCTGCCGTGAGGGGTTGACAGATACGCAGTATTTT
D: NA
size: NA
V: TRBV7-8
J: TRBJ2-3

CDR3: CASSLDGRYEQYF
DNA: TGTGCCAGCAGTTTGGACGGCCGCTACGAGCAGTACTTC
D: NA
size: many
V: TRBV28
J: TRBJ2-7

CDR3: CSASVRSYEQYF
DNA: TGCAGTGCTAGTGTCCGTTCCTACGAGCAGTACTTC
D: NA
size: many
V: TRBV20-1
J: TRBJ2-7

CDR3: CASSFSGFIQYF
DNA: TGTGCCAGCAGTTTTAGCGGGTTCATTCAGTACTTC
D: TRBD2
size: few
V: TRBV12-3/TRBV12-4
J: TRBJ2-4

CDR3: CATSDPPRINEQFF
DNA: TGTGCCACCAGTGATCCCCCCCGGATCAATGAGCAGTTCTTC
D: NA
size: many
V: TRBV24-1
J: TRBJ2-1

CDR3: CASSLSQGTSLSGANVLTF
DNA: TGTGCCAGCAGTTTATCACAGGGTACCTCTCTCTCTGGGGCCAACGTCCTGACTTTC
D: NA
size: many
V: TRBV28
J: TRBJ2-6